The 13 T cell receptor beta chains presented below share a single source sample, sequenced in a study of T cell responses to AZD1222 COVID-19 vaccine. The protocol was immunoSEQ multiplex PCR, while the TCRdb copy is restricted to in-frame clones and leaves out a portion. The sample shows 95,000 to 150,000 clones, about nine tenths of them seen only once. This specimen consisted of peripheral blood, obtained on day 0 of AZD1222 vaccination. The receptors stem from an adult in good health.

The J gene is TRBJ1-5, the V gene TRBV28; 7 bases line up with TRBD1. Germline trimming cut 6 bases from V and 5 bases from J; bases unmatched to any gene: 7. Germline V CDR1 and CDR2: MDHEN, SYDVKM. This CDR3 is built from 14 residues. In DNA form, the CDR3 reads TGTGCCAGCAGCCCTGGAGGGGGCGATCAGCCCCAGCATTTT. Protein: CASSPGGGDQPQHF.

V and J are TRBV19 and TRBJ2-5, with D possibly TRBD2 on 6 matching bases. CDR3 length: 17 amino acids. Germline-derived CDR1 and CDR2 are LNHDA and SQIVND (reference sequence). V lost 4 bases, J lost 4 bases, and 22 bases lay in between. The CDR3 is CASSTGQGWEVGETQYF. The CDR3 nucleotides are TGTGCCAGTAGTACGGGCCAGGGCTGGGAGGTCGGAGAGACCCAGTACTTC.

The genes are TRBV5-1 and TRBJ2-6; no firm D call. The germline V gene has CDR1 SGHRS and CDR2 YFSETQ. The CDR3 runs to 14 residues. Trimming cost V 2 bases and J 4 bases, with 7 bases left between them. CDR3 protein: CASSFFGGANVLTF. The CDR3 DNA reads TGCGCCAGCAGCTTCTTCGGGGGGGCCAACGTCCTGACTTTC.

This clone has just one count. The chain combines TRBV28 with TRBJ1-1; 8 positions agree with TRBD1. J was trimmed by 1 base and V by 7 bases; bases with no gene match: 5. The CDR3 has 14 residues. Looked up from germline, CDR1 is MDHEN and CDR2 is SYDVKM. The DNA of the CDR3 is TGTGCCAGCACCGTCGGACAGGGGAACACTGAAGCTTTCTTT. This codes for CASTVGQGNTEAFF.

This clone was counted between two and nine times. CDR3 protein: CASSWADANTEAFF. As DNA, the CDR3 is TGTGCCAGTTCGTGGGCGGACGCGAACACTGAAGCTTTCTTT. This chain links TRBV19 with TRBJ1-1; unclear D gene. CDR3 length equals 14 residues. The germline gives CDR1 LNHDA, CDR2 SQIVND (reference sequence). With 8 bases removed from V and 1 base from J, the gap between germline ends came to 14 bases.

This clone showed up just a few times. This chain uses TRBV6-5 with TRBJ1-2; D may be TRBD1 (5 bases). This CDR3 region has 13 residues. V lost 7 bases, J lost 7 bases, and 16 bases lay in between. Germline V gene lookup returns CDR1 MNHEY and CDR2 SVGAGI. The CDR3 DNA is TGTGCCAGCACTCACGGGGGGGATGGTGGCTACACCTTC. Amino acids: CASTHGGDGGYTF.

The V call is TRBV28, the J call TRBJ2-5; weak D call: TRBD1 (7 bases). Trimming cost V 4 bases and J 4 bases, with 28 bases left between them. CDR3 length: 19 amino acids. The germline CDR1 and CDR2 sequences are MDHEN and SYDVKM. In nucleotides, the CDR3 is TGTGCCAGCAGTTCCTATTTCCAGGGGGGAGGAGGTGGCTCAGAGACCCAGTACTTC. It codes for CASSSYFQGGGGGSETQYF.

This sequence joins TRBV7-9 and TRBJ2-7; TRBD2 matches at 8 bases. The CDR3 is 19 residues long. The V segment lost 8 bases and the J segment 0 bases; nucleotides outside the gene matches: 21. Germline CDR1 reads SEHNR; CDR2 reads FQNEAQ (reference sequence). CDR3 sequence reads: CASHLAQTSSGRTSYEQYF. Written as DNA, the CDR3 is TGTGCCAGCCACTTAGCCCAGACTTCGAGCGGGAGAACCTCCTACGAGCAGTACTTC.

The CDR3 loop reads CASGSGQGSTDTQYF. The DNA of the CDR3 is TGTGCTAGTGGTTCTGGGCAGGGTAGCACAGATACGCAGTATTTT. The rearrangement uses TRBV12-5 and TRBJ2-3, with D possibly TRBD1 on 5 matching bases. The CDR3 consists of 15 residues. Trimming removed 4 bases from V and 0 bases from J, with 11 bases in between. CDR1 LGHNT and CDR2 FRNRAP come from the germline V gene.

The genes are TRBV3-1 (or the pseudogene TRBV3-2) and TRBJ2-7; possibly TRBD2 for D (6 bases). This CDR3 is 14 amino acids long. Deletions cut 0 bases from V and 10 bases from J, with 16 bases between. Germline CDR1 is LGHDT and CDR2 is YNNKEL (reference sequence). The CDR3 loop reads CASSQDGLGGAQYF. CDR3 bases: TGTGCCAGCAGCCAAGACGGGTTAGGAGGGGCACAGTACTTC.

In this sample, this clone turned up a few times. This rearrangement joins TRBV2 to TRBJ2-1, with D perhaps assigned TRBD1 or TRBD2 (5 bases each). CDR3 length equals 14 residues. In germline, CDR1 is SNHLY, CDR2 FYNNEI. The V gene lost 7 bases and the J gene lost 7 bases, with 17 bases spanning the gap. In DNA, the CDR3 is TGTGCCAGCAAGGTAACTAGTGGGGCGAATGAGCAGTTCTTC. It encodes CASKVTSGANEQFF. The variable domain in full, completed from reference TRBV2 and TRBJ2-1, reads EPEVTQTPSHQVTQMGQEVILRCVPISNHLYFYWYRQILGQKVEFLVSFYNNEISEKSEIFDDQFSVERPDGSNFTLKIRSTKLEDSAMYFCASKVTSGANEQFFGPGTRLTVL.

This chain links TRBV7-6 with TRBJ1-2, with D possibly matching TRBD1 (6 bases). With 4 bases removed from V and 5 bases from J, the gap between germline ends came to 14 bases. This CDR3 is built from 14 residues. Germline values: CDR1 SGHVS, CDR2 FNYEAQ. The DNA for the CDR3 is TGTGCCAGCAGCTCAACAGGGCTACATTATGGCTACACCTTC. It encodes CASSSTGLHYGYTF.

This clone was observed once. V gene TRBV6-5 combines with J gene TRBJ1-2; D remains ambiguous. The CDR3 length is 13 residues. V was pared by 8 bases and J by 4 bases, with 14 bases between. Germline V gene lookup returns CDR1 MNHEY and CDR2 SVGAGI. CDR3 amino acids: CASLRGPLYGYTF. The CDR3 DNA reads as TGTGCCAGCCTCCGCGGGCCCCTCTATGGCTACACCTTC.